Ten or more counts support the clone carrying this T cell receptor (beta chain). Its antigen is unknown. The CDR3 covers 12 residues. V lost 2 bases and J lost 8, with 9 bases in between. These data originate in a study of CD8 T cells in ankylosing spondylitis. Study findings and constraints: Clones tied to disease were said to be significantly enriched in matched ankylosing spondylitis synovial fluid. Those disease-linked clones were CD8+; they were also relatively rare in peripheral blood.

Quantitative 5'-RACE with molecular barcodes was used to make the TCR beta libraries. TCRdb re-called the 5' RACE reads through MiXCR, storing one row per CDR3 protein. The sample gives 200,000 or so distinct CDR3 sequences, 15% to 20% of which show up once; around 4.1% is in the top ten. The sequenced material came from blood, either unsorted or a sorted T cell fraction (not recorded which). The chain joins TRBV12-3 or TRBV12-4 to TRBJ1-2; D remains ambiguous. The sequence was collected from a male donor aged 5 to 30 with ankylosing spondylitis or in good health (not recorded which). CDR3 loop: CASSLRPLGYTF. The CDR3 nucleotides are TGTGCCAGCAGTTTAAGGCCCCTGGGCTACACCTTC.